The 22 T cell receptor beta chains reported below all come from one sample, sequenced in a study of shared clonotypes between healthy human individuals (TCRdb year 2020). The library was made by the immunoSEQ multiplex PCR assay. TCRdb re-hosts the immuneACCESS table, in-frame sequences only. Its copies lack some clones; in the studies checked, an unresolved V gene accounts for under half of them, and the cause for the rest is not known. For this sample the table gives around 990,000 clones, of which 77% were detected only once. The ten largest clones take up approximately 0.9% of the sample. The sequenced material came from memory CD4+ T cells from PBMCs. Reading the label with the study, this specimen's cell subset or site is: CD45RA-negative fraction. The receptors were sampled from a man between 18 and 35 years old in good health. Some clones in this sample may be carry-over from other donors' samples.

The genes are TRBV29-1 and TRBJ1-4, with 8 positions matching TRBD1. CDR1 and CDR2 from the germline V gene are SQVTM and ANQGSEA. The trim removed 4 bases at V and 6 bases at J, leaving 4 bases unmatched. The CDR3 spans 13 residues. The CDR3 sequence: CSVVPGGHEKLFF. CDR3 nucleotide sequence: TGCAGCGTTGTTCCAGGGGGCCATGAAAAACTGTTTTTT.

CDR3 nucleotide sequence: TGTGCCAGCAGTGAAGAGGCAGGGGCCTCTGGAAACACCATATATTTT. Amino acid sequence: CASSEEAGASGNTIYF. The chain is built from TRBV6-1 and TRBJ1-3; tentative D call: TRBD1 (6 bases). Germline V gene sequence: CDR1 MNHNS, CDR2 SASEGT. This CDR3 region has 16 residues. The V gene lost 1 base and the J gene lost 0 bases, with 10 bases spanning the gap.

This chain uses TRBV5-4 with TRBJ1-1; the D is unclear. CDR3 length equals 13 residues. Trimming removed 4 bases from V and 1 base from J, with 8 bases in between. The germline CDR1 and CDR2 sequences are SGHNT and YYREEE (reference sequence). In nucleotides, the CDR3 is TGTGCCAGCAGCCCCTTGGGGAACACTGAAGCTTTCTTT. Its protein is CASSPLGNTEAFF.

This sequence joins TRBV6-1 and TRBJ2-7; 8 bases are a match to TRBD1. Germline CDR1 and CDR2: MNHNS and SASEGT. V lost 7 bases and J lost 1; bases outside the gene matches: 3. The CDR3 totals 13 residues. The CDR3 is CASTRTGSYEQYF. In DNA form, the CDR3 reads TGTGCCAGCACTAGGACAGGGTCCTACGAGCAGTACTTC.

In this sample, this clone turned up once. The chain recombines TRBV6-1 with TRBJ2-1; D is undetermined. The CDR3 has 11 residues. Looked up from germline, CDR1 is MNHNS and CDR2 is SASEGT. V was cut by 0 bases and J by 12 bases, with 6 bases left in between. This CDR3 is CASSEAPAQFF. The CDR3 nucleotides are TGTGCCAGCAGTGAAGCCCCGGCGCAGTTCTTC.

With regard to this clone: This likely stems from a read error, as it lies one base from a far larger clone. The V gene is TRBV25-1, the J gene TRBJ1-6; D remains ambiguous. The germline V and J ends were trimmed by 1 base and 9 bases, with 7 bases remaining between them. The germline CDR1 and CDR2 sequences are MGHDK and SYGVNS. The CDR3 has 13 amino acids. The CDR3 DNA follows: TGTGCCAGCAGTGAATCTGAGAGTTCACCCCTCCACTTT. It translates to CASSESESSPLHF.

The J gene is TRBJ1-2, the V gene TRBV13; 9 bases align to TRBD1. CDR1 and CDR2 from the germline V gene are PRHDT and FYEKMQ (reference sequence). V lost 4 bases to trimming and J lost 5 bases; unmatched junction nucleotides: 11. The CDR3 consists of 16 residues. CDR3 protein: CASSSEPGQGRYGYTF. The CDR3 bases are TGTGCCAGCAGCTCGGAACCCGGACAGGGGAGGTATGGCTACACCTTC.

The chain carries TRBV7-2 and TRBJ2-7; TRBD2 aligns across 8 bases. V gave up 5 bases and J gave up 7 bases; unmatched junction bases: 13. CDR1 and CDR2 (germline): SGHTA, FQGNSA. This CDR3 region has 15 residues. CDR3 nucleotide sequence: TGTGCCAGCAGCCCACCGGGACTAGTTGGACGGGAGCAGTACTTC. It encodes CASSPPGLVGREQYF.

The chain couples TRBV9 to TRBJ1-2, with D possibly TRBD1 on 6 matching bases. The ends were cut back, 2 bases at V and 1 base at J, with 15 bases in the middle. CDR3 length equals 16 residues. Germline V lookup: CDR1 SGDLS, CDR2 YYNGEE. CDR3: CASSVGQSRNNYGYTF. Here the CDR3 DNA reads TGTGCCAGCAGCGTCGGACAGTCGCGCAATAACTATGGCTACACCTTC.

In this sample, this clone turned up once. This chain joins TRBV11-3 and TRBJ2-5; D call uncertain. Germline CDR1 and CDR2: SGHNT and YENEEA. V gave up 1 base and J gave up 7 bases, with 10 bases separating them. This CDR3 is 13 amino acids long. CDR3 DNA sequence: TGTGCCAGCAGCTTAGCCTCTCTAGGGACCCAGTACTTC. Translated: CASSLASLGTQYF. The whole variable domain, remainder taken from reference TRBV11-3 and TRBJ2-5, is EAGVVQSPRYKIIEKKQPVAFWCNPISGHNTLYWYLQNLGQGPELLIRYENEEAVDDSQLPKDRFSAERLKGVDSTLKIQPAELGDSAVYLCASSLASLGTQYFGPGTRLLVL.

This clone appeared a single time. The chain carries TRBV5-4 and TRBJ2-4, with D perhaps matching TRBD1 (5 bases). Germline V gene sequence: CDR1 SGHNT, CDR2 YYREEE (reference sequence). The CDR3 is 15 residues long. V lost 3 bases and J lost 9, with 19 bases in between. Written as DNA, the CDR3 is TGTGCCAGCAGCTCCCCAGCTCGGCAGGGTGGCATTCAGTACTTC. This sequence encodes CASSSPARQGGIQYF.

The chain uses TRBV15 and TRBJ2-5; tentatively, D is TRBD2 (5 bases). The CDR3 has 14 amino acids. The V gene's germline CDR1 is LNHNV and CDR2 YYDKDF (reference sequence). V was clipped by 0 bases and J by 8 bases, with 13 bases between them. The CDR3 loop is CATSRDRGGDTQYF. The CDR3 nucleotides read TGTGCCACCAGCAGAGATCGGGGTGGGGATACCCAGTACTTC.

CDR3 nucleotide sequence: TGTGCCAGCAGCTTAGACAGGGGATCATCTGATACGCAGTATTTT. Its translation: CASSLDRGSSDTQYF. V and J are TRBV11-3 and TRBJ2-3, with D possibly matching TRBD1 (6 bases). Between the trimmed V and J ends, which lost 0 bases and 6 bases, there was a span of 13 bases. CDR1 and CDR2 from the germline V gene are SGHNT and YENEEA. The CDR3 is made up of 15 amino acids.

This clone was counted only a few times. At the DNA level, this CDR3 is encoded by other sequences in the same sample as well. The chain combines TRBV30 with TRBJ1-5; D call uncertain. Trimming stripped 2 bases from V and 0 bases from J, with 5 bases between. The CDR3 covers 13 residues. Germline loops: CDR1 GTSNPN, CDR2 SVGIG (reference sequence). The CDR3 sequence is CAWSPGSNQPQHF. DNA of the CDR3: TGTGCCTGGAGTCCCGGTAGCAATCAGCCCCAGCATTTT.

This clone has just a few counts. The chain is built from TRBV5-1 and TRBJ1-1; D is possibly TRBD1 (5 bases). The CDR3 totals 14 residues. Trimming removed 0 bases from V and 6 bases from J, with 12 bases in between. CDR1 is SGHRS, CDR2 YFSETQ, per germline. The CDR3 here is CASSLVVGVAEAFF. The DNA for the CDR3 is TGCGCCAGCAGCTTGGTCGTAGGGGTGGCTGAAGCTTTCTTT.

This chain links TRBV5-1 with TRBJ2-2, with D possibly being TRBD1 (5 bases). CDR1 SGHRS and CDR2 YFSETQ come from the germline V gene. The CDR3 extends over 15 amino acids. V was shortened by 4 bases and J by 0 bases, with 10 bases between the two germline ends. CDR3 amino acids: CASSLTESNTGELFF. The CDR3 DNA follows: TGCGCCAGCAGCCTGACAGAATCGAACACCGGGGAGCTGTTTTTT.

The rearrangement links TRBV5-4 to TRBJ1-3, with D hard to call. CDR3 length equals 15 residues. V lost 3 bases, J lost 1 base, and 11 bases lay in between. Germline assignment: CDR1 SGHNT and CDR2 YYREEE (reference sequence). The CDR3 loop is CASSSPQLSGNTIYF. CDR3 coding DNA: TGTGCCAGCAGCTCCCCCCAGCTGTCTGGAAACACCATATATTTT.

CDR3 amino acids: CASSPAGRDTGELFF. The CDR3 coding sequence is TGTGCCAGCAGTCCTGCAGGGAGGGACACCGGGGAGCTGTTTTTT. This sequence joins TRBV5-4 and TRBJ2-2; the match to TRBD2 covers 7 bases. V lost 5 bases, J lost 3 bases, and 7 bases stayed unmatched. Germline V gene data show CDR1 as SGHNT and CDR2 as YYREEE (reference sequence). CDR3 length: 15 residues.

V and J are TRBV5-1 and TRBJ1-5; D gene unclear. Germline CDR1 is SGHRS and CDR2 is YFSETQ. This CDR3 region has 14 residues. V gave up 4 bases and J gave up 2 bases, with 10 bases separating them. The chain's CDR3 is CASSPDGRNQPQHF. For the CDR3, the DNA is TGCGCCAGCAGCCCTGACGGTCGCAATCAGCCCCAGCATTTT.

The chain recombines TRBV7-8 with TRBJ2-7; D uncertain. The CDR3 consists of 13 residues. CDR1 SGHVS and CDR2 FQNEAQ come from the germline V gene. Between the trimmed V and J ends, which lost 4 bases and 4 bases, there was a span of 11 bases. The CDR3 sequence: CASSSLMKYEQYF. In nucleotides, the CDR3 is TGTGCCAGCAGCTCCCTTATGAAATACGAGCAGTACTTC. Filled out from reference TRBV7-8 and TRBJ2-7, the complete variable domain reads GAGVSQSPRYKVAKRGQDVALRCDPISGHVSLFWYQQALGQGPEFLTYFQNEAQLDKSGLPSDRFFAERPEGSVSTLKIQRTQQEDSAVYLCASSSLMKYEQYFGPGTRLTVT.

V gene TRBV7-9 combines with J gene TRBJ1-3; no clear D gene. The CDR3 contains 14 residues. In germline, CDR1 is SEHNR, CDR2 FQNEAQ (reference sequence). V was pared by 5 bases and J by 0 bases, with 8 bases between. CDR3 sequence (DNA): TGTGCCAGCAGCAGCGTAAACTCTGGAAACACCATATATTTT. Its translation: CASSSVNSGNTIYF.

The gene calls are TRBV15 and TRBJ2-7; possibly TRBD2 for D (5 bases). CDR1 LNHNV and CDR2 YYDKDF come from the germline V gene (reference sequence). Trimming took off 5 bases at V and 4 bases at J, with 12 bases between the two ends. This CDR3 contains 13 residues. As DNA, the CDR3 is TGTGCCACCAGCCTCCGGCGGACTTACGAGCAGTACTTC. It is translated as CATSLRRTYEQYF.